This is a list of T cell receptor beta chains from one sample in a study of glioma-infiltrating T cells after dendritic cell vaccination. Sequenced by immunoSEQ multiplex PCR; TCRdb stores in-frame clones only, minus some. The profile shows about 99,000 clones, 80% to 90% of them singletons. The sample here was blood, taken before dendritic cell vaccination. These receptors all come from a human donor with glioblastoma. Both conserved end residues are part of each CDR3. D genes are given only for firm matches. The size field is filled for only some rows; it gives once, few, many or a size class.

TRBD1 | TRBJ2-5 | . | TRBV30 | CAWSTGTGAGETQYF | TGTGCCTGGAGTACTGGGACAGGGGCAGGAGAGACCCAGTACTTC
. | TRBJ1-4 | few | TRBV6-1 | CASRAQEGNEKLFF | TGTGCCAGCAGGGCACAGGAAGGGAATGAAAAACTGTTTTTT
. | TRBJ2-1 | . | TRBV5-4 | CASSLARVRVGEQFF | TGTGCCAGCAGCTTGGCCAGGGTACGGGTGGGGGAGCAGTTCTTC
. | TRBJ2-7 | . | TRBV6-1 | CASSEPGEGIHEQYF | TGTGCCAGCAGTGAACCAGGGGAGGGGATCCACGAGCAGTACTTC
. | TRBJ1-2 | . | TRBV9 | CASSAGGVDYGYTF | TGTGCCAGCAGCGCGGGCGGGGTGGACTATGGCTACACCTTC
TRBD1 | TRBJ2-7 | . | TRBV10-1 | CASGDTGERGAYHYEQYF | TGCGCCAGCGGTGACACAGGGGAACGAGGGGCCTATCACTACGAGCAGTACTTC
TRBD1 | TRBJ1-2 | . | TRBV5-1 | CASSSGQEPINYGYTF | TGCGCCAGCAGCTCCGGACAGGAGCCCATTAACTATGGCTACACCTTC
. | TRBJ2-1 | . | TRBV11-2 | CASSLEASEFYNEQFF | TGTGCCAGCAGCTTAGAGGCTAGCGAGTTTTACAATGAGCAGTTCTTC
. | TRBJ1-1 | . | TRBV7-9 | CASSQNAGENTEAFF | TGTGCCAGCAGTCAAAACGCGGGAGAAAACACTGAAGCTTTCTTT
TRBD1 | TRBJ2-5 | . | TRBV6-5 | CASRAGQEETQYF | TGTGCCAGCAGGGCGGGACAGGAAGAGACCCAGTACTTC
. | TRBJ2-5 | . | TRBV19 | CASSMFLGGIVETQYF | TGTGCCAGTAGTATGTTTTTAGGAGGTATTGTAGAGACCCAGTACTTC
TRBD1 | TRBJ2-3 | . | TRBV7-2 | CASKRDRSSTDTQYF | TGTGCCAGCAAAAGGGACAGGTCGTCCACAGATACGCAGTATTTT
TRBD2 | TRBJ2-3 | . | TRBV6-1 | CASSGTSGGADTQYF | TGTGCCAGCAGTGGAACTAGCGGGGGGGCAGATACGCAGTATTTT
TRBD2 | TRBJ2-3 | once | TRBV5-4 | CASSWMASGGTDTQYF | TGTGCCAGCAGCTGGATGGCTAGCGGGGGAACAGATACGCAGTATTTT
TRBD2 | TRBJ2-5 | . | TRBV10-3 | CAISDGTTRETQYF | TGTGCCATCAGTGACGGGACTACCCGGGAGACCCAGTACTTC
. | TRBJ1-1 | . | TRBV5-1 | CASSLVLANTEAFF | TGCGCCAGCAGCTTGGTGTTGGCGAACACTGAAGCTTTCTTT
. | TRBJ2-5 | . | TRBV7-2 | CASSLLHTQETQYF | TGTGCCAGCAGCCTTTTGCACACCCAGGAGACCCAGTACTTC
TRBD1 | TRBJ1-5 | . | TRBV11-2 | CASSLTRTGNQPQHF | TGTGCCAGCAGCTTAACTAGGACAGGGAATCAGCCCCAGCATTTT
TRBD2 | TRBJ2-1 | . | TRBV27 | CATSGGGYNEQFF | TGTGCCACCAGCGGGGGGGGATACAATGAGCAGTTCTTC
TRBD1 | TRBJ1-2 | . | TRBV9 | CASSLRAETGAYGYTF | TGTGCCAGCAGCTTACGGGCCGAGACAGGGGCGTATGGCTACACCTTC
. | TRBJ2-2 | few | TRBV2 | CASSDWGLNTGELFF | TGTGCCAGCAGTGATTGGGGGCTCAACACCGGGGAGCTGTTTTTT
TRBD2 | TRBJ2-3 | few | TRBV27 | CASSFGVAGGTDTQYF | TGTGCCAGCAGTTTCGGTGTAGCGGGGGGGACAGATACGCAGTATTTT